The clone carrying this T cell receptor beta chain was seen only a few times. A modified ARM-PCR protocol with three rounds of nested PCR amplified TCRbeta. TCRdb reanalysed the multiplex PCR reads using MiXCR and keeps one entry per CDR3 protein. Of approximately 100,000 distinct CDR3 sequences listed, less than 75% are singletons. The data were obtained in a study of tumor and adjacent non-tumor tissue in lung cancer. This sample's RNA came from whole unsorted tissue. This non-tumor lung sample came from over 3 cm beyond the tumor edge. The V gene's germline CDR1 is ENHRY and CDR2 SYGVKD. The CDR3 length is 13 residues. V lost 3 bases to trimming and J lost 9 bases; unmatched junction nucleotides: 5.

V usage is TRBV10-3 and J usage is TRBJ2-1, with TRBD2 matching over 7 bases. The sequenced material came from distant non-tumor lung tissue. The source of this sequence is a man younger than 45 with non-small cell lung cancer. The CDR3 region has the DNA TGTGCCATCAGTGATGGGGAGGGAGGTGAGCAGTTCTTC. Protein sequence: CAISDGEGGEQFF.